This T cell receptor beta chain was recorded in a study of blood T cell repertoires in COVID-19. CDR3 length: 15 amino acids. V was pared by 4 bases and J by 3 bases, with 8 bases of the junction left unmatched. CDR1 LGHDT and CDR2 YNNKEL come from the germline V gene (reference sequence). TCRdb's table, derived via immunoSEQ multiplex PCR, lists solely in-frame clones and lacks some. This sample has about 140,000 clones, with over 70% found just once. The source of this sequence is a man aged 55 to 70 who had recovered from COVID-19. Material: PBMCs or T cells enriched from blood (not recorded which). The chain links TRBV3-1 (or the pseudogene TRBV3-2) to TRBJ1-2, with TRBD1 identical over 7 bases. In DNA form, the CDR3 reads TGTGCCAGCAGCCCTCAGGACAGGCCCCACTATGGCTACACCTTC. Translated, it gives CASSPQDRPHYGYTF.